This TCR beta chain was recorded in a study of STAT3 mutations in large granular lymphocyte leukemia. About the study: Over half of T-LGLL patients had one or more immunosuppressive regimens.

Germline V gene lookup returns CDR1 LNHDA and CDR2 SQIVND (reference sequence). V gave up 3 bases and J gave up 2 bases, with 14 bases separating them. The CDR3 is made up of 15 amino acids. Overall study results and limits: Some patients had dominant TCR clones larger than their STAT3 mutant burden. At least one immunodominant TCR beta clonotype appeared in every T-cell large granular lymphocyte leukemia patient. In about 30% of the 18 patients, new TCR clonotypes emerged after therapy.

About 40,000 productive templates were obtained per sample on average. The table came from immunoSEQ multiplex PCR; TCRdb's copy has only in-frame clones and leaves some out. The repertoire holds about 3,000 clones, with around 74% as singletons. Concerning this clone: Its target is not known.

V gene TRBV19 combines with J gene TRBJ2-7; D uncertain. Specimen: peripheral blood mononuclear cells. The sequence was collected from a man between 60 and 75 years old with T-cell large granular lymphocyte leukemia. Some clones in this sample may be carry-over from other donors' samples. Here the CDR3 DNA reads TGTGCCAGTAGTATGGATAGCCGGGCCGCCTACGAGCAGTACTTC. This translates into CASSMDSRAAYEQYF.